This TCR beta chain was documented in a study of blood T cells in healthy people across ages. Study-level points and caveats: Estimated diversity, derived from one million T cells, was regarded as an underestimate. Unsorted PBMCs blocked a conclusive comparison of naive and antigen-experienced cells.

The use of a sample-barcoded 5' primer and a J-beta primer mix characterized a second PCR of about 7 to 12 cycles. MiXCR, applied by TCRdb to the 5' RACE reads, yields one record per CDR3 protein. The sample shows about 1.7 million distinct CDR3 sequences, under 30% of them seen only once. This clonotype was picked up many times. Its antigen is as yet unknown. In each sample, at least 6 million PBMCs were isolated. The junction had 4 bases not matched to a gene; V was cut back by 3 bases and J by 8 bases. CDR3 length equals 15 residues. The germline V gene encodes CDR1 SGDLS and CDR2 YYNGEE. The source material was blood. The source of this sequence is a woman aged 25 to 39 in good health. V and J are TRBV9 and TRBJ2-1; 14 positions match TRBD2. CDR3 protein: CASSAGTSGGDEQFF. Written as DNA, the CDR3 is TGTGCCAGCAGCGCCGGGACTAGCGGGGGCGATGAGCAGTTCTTC.